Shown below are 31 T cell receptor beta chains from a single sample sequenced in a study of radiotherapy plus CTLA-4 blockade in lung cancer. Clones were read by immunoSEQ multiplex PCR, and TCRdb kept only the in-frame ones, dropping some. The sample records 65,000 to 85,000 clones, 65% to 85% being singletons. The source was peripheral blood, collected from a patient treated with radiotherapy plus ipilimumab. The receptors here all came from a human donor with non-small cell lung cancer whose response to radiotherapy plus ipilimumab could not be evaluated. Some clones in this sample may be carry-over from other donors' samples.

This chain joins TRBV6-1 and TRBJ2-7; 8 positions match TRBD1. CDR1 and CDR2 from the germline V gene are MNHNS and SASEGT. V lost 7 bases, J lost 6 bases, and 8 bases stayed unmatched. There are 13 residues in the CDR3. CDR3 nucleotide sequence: TGTGCCAGCACTAAAGGACAGGGAAGCGAGCAGTACTTC. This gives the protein CASTKGQGSEQYF.

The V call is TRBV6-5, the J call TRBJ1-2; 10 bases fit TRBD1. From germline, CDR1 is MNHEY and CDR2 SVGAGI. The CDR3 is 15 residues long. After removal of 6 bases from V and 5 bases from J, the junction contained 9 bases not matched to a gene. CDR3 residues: CASRGWGQGLYGYTF. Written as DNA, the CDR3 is TGTGCCAGCAGGGGTTGGGGACAGGGGCTATATGGCTACACCTTC.

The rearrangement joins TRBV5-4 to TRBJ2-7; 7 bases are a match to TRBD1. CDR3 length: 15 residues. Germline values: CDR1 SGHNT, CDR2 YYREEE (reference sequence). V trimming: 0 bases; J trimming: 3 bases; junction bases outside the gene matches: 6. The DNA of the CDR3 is TGTGCCAGCAGCTTGGGTGAGGGGGCCCTCTACGAGCAGTACTTC. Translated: CASSLGEGALYEQYF.

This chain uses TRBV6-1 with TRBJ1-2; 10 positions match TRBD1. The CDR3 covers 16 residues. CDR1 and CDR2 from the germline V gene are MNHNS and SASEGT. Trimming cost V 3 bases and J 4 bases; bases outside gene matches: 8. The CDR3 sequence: CASSDTGTGDGYGYTF. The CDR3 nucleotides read TGTGCCAGCAGTGACACCGGGACAGGGGACGGCTATGGCTACACCTTC.

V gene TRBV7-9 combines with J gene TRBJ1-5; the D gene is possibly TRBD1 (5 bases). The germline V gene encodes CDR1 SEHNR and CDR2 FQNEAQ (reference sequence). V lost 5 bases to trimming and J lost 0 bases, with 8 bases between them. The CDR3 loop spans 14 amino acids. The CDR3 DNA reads TGTGCCAGCAGCGACAGAGATAGCAATCAGCCCCAGCATTTT. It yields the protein CASSDRDSNQPQHF.

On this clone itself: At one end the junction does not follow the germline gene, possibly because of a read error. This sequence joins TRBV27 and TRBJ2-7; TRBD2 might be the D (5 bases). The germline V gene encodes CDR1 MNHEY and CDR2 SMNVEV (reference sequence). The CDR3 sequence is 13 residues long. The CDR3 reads CAGSLDWLREQYF. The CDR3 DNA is TGTGCCGGCAGTTTGGACTGGTTGAGGGAGCAGTACTTC.

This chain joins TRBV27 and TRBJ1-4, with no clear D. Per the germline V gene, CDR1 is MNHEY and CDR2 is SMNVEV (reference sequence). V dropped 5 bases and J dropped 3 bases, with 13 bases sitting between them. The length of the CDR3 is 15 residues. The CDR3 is CASSRTGLANEKLFF. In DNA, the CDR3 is TGTGCCAGCAGTCGTACGGGGTTGGCTAATGAAAAACTGTTTTTT.

The CDR3 spells CASSPGQRTYEQYF. The CDR3 DNA reads as TGTGCCAGCAGCCCGGGACAGCGAACCTACGAGCAGTACTTC. The chain combines TRBV5-4 with TRBJ2-7; 7 bases line up with TRBD1. CDR1 and CDR2 (germline): SGHNT, YYREEE (reference sequence). The junction had 6 bases not matched to a gene; V was cut back by 4 bases and J by 2 bases. The CDR3 is 14 amino acids.

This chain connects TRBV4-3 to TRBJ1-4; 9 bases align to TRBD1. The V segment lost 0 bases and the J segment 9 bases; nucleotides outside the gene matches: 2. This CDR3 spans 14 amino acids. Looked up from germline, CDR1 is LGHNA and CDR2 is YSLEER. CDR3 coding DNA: TGCGCCAGCAGCCAAGAAGGGACAGGGAAAAAACTGTTTTTT. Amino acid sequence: CASSQEGTGKKLFF.

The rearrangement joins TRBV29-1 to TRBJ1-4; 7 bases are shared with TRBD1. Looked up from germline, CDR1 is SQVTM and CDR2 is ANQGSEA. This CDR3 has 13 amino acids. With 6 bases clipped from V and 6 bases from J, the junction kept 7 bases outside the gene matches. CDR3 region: CSVRTGWDEKLFF. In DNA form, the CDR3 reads TGCAGCGTCCGGACAGGCTGGGATGAAAAACTGTTTTTT.

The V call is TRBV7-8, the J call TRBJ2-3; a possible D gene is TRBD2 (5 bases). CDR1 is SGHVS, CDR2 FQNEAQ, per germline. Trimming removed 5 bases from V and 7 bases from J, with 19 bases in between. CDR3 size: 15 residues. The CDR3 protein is CASSPEGIQANTQYF. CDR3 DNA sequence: TGTGCCAGCAGCCCAGAGGGCATTCAGGCGAATACGCAGTATTTT.

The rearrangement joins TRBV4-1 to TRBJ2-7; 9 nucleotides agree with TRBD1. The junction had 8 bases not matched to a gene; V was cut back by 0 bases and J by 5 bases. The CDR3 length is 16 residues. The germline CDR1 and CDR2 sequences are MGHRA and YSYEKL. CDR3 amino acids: CASSQDPGQGSHEQYF. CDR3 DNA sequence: TGCGCCAGCAGCCAAGATCCGGGACAGGGATCCCACGAGCAGTACTTC.

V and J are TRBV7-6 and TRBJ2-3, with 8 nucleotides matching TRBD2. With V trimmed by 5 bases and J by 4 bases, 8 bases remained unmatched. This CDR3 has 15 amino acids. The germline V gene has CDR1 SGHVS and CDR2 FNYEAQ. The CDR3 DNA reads TGTGCCAGCAGCGGACGGCGGGGGGAGCCAGATACGCAGTATTTT. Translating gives CASSGRRGEPDTQYF.

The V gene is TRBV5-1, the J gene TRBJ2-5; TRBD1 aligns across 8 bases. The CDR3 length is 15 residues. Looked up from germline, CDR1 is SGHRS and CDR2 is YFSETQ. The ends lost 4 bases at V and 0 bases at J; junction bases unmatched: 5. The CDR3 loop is CASSQGQANQETQYF. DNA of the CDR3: TGCGCCAGCAGCCAGGGACAGGCTAACCAAGAGACCCAGTACTTC.

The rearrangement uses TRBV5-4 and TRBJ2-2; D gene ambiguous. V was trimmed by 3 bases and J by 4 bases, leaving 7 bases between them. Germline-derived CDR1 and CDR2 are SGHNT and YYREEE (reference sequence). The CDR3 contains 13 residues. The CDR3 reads CASSWSPTGELFF. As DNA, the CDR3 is TGTGCCAGCAGCTGGAGCCCCACCGGGGAGCTGTTTTTT.

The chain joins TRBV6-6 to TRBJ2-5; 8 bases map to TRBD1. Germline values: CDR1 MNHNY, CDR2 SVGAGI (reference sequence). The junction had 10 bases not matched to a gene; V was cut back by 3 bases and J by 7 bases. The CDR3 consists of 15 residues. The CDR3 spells CASSYSHRGMGTQYF. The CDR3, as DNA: TGTGCCAGCAGTTATTCCCACAGGGGGATGGGGACCCAGTACTTC.

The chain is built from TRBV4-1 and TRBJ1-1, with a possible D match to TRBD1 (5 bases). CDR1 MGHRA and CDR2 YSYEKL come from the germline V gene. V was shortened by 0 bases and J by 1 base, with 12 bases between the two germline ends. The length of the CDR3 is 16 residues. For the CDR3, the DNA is TGCGCCAGCAGCCAAGACCAGGGTGGAACGAACACTGAAGCTTTCTTT. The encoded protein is CASSQDQGGTNTEAFF.

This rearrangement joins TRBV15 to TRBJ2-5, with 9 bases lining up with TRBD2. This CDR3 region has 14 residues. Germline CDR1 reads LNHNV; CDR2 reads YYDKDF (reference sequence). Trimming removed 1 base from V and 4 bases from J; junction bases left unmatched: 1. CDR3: CATSRVRGGETQYF. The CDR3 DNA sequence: TGTGCCACCAGCAGAGTGCGGGGGGGAGAGACCCAGTACTTC.

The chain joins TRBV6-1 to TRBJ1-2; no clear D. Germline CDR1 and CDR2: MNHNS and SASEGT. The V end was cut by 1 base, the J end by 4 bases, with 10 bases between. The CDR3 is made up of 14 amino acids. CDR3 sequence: CASSEDRTTYGYTF. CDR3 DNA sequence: TGTGCCAGCAGTGAAGATAGGACTACCTATGGCTACACCTTC.

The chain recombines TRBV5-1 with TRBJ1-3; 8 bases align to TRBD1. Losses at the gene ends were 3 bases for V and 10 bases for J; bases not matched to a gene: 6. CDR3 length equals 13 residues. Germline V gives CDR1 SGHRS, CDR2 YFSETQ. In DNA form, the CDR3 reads TGCGCCAGCAGCTCGACAGGGGCGGATACCATATATTTT. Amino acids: CASSSTGADTIYF.

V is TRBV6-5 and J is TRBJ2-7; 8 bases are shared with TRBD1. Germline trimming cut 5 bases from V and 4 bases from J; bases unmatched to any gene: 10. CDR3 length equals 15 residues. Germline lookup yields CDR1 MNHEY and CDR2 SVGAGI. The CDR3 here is CASSGGGQGNYEQYF. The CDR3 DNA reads TGTGCCAGCAGTGGGGGAGGACAGGGTAATTACGAGCAGTACTTC.

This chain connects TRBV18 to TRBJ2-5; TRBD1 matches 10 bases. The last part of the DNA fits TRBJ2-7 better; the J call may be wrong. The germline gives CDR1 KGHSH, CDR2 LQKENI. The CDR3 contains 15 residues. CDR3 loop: CASSQTGTGAYEQYF. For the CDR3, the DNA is TGTGCCAGCTCACAGACCGGGACAGGGGCGTACGAGCAGTACTTC.

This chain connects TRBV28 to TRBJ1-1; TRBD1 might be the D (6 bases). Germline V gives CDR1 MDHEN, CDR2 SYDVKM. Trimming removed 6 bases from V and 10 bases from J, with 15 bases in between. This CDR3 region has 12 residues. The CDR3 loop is CASRAGVGLAFF. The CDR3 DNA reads TGTGCCAGCAGAGCAGGGGTCGGGTTAGCTTTCTTT.

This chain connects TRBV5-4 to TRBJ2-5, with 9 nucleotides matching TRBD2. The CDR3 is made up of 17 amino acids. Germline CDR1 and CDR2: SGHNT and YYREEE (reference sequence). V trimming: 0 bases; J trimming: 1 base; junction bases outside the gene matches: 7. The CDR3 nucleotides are TGTGCCAGCAGCTTGGGCGGCGGGGGGGCCTTCCAAGAGACCCAGTACTTC. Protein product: CASSLGGGGAFQETQYF.

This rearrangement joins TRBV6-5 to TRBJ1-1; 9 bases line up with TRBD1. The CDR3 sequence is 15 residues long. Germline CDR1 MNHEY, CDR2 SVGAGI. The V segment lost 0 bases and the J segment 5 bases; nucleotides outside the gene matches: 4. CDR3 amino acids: CASSYSYRGQTEAFF. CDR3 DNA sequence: TGTGCCAGCAGTTACTCGTACAGGGGGCAGACTGAAGCTTTCTTT.

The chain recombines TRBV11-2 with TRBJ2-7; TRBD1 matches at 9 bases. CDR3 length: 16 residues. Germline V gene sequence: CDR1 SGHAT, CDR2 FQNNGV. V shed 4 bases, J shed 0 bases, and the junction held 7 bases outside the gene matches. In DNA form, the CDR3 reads TGTGCCAGCAGCTGGGGGACAGGGCAGAGCTCCTACGAGCAGTACTTC. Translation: CASSWGTGQSSYEQYF.

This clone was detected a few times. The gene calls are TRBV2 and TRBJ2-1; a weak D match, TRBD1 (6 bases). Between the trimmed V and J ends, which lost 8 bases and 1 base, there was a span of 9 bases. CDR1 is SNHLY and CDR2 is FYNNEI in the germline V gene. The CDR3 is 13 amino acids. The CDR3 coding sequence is TGTGCCAGCCAACAGGGTTCCTACAATGAGCAGTTCTTC. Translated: CASQQGSYNEQFF. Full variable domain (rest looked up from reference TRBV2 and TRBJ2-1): EPEVTQTPSHQVTQMGQEVILRCVPISNHLYFYWYRQILGQKVEFLVSFYNNEISEKSEIFDDQFSVERPDGSNFTLKIRSTKLEDSAMYFCASQQGSYNEQFFGPGTRLTVL.

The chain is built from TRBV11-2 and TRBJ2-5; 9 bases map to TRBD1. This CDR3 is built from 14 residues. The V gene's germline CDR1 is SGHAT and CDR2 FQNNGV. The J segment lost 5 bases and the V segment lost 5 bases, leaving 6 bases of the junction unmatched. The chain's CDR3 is CASSAGTGSETQYF. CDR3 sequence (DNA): TGTGCCAGCAGCGCCGGGACAGGGTCGGAGACCCAGTACTTC.

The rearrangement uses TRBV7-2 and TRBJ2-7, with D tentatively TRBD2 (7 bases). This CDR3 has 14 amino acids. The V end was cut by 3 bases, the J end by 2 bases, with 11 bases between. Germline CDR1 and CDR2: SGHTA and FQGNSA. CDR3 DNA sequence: TGTGCCAGCAGCTTGGGGGGGCTCACCTACGAGCAGTACTTC. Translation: CASSLGGLTYEQYF. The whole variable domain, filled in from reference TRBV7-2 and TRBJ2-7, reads GAGVSQSPSNKVTEKGKDVELRCDPISGHTALYWYRQSLGQGLEFLIYFQGNSAPDKSGLPSDRFSAERTGGSVSTLTIQRTQQEDSAVYLCASSLGGLTYEQYFGPGTRLTVT.

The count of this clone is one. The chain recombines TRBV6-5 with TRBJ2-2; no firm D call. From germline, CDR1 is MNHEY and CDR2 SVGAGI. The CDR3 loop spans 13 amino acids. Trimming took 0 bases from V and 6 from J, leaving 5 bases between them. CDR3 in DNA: TGTGCCAGCAGTTACTCTGGGCCCGGGGAGCTGTTTTTT. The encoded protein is CASSYSGPGELFF.

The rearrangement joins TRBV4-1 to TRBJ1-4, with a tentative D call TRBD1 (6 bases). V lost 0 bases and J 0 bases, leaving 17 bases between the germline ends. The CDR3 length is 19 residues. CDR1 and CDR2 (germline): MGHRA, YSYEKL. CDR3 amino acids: CASSQEWGLQGPTNEKLFF. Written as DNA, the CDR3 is TGCGCCAGCAGCCAAGAATGGGGCCTACAGGGACCAACTAATGAAAAACTGTTTTTT.